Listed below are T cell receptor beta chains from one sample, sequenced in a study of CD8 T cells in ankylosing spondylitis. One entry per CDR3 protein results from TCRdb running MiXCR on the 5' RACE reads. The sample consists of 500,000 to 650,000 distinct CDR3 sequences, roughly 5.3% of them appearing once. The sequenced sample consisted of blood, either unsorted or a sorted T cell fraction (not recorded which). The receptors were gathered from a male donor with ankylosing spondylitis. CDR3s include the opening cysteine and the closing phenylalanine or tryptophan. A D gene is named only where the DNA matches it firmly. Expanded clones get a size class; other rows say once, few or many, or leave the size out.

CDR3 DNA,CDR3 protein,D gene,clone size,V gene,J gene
TGTGCCATCAGTGAGTTCGGGGACTCTGGGGCCAACGTCCTGACTTTC,CAISEFGDSGANVLTF,.,.,TRBV10-3,TRBJ2-6
TGTGCCAGCAGAGCCGGGACCTCGGAGTGGGGCACTGAAGCTTTCTTT,CASRAGTSEWGTEAFF,.,many,TRBV2,TRBJ1-1
TGTGCCAGCTCTAGCGGGAGCTCCTACGAGCAGTACTTC,CASSSGSSYEQYF,TRBD2,many,TRBV28,TRBJ2-7
TGCGCCAGCAGCTCGACAGGAACAACCCAAGAGACCCAGTACTTC,CASSSTGTTQETQYF,.,many,TRBV5-1,TRBJ2-5
TGTGCCAGCAGCTTACAATGGGGGAATGAGCAGTTCTTC,CASSLQWGNEQFF,.,many,TRBV7-3,TRBJ2-1
TGTGCCAGCAGCCCTTGGGGCACAGCCTACGAGCAGTACTTC,CASSPWGTAYEQYF,.,many,TRBV7-9,TRBJ2-7
TGTGCCAGCACCATTGGGTACTACAATGAGCAGTTCTTC,CASTIGYYNEQFF,.,many,TRBV2,TRBJ2-1
TGCAGTGGGTCGCATGATAGCAATCAGCCCCAGCATTTT,CSGSHDSNQPQHF,.,many,TRBV20-1,TRBJ1-5
TGTGCCAGCCGTAGGGACGCTGAAGCTTTCTTT,CASRRDAEAFF,.,many,TRBV7-2,TRBJ1-1
TGCAGTGCGAGGGGGAGACCGACTAATGAAAAACTGTTTTTT,CSARGRPTNEKLFF,.,many,TRBV20-1,TRBJ1-4
TGTGCCAGCAGTCTAAAACTAGGGACTGAAGCTTTCTTT,CASSLKLGTEAFF,.,many,TRBV12-3/TRBV12-4,TRBJ1-1
TGTGCCAGTGGAATGGGGAACACTGAAGCTTTCTTT,CASGMGNTEAFF,.,.,TRBV19,TRBJ1-1
TGCGCCAGCAGGGGTTATTTGCGGGGGGCAGATACGCAGTATTTT,CASRGYLRGADTQYF,TRBD2,many,TRBV4-1,TRBJ2-3
TGTGCCAGCAGCTCCGAGTTCGGGGAAAAACTGTTTTTT,CASSSEFGEKLFF,.,many,TRBV7-9,TRBJ1-4
TGTGCCAGCAGTTCCTACTACTACAGGGGAGACACAGATACGCAGTATTTT,CASSSYYYRGDTDTQYF,TRBD1,many,TRBV27,TRBJ2-3